Sequencing of this T cell receptor (beta chain) was carried out in a study of metastatic and nonmetastatic thyroid tumors. Overall study context: Repertoire comparisons spanned blood and tumor or nodule tissue from malignant and benign thyroid patients.

General observations from the study: The study reportedly found significantly higher TCR beta diversity in malignant thyroid tumors than benign nodules, in blood and tumor.

Trimming took off 5 bases at V and 0 bases at J, with 11 bases between the two ends. Per the germline V gene, CDR1 is DFQATT and CDR2 is SNEGSKA (reference sequence). The CDR3 extends over 13 amino acids. Every patient underwent thyroid surgery untreated. Per the study methods: What underpinned the distant-metastasis classifier for papillary thyroid cancer was the set of CDR3 differences across clinicopathological groups. From the PCR reads, TCRdb re-called clones with MiXCR. TCRdb, not the authors, supplied the V and J calls. The sample holds roughly 12,000 clones, 21% seen once. This clone is classed as medium-sized. What it binds is not known.

This sequence was found in a female donor with papillary thyroid cancer or a benign thyroid nodule (not recorded which). Some clones in this sample may be carry-over from other donors' samples. The chain combines TRBV20-1 with TRBJ2-7, with TRBD1 as a possible D gene (7 bases). Sequences were obtained from adjacent normal tissue. The CDR3 region is CSAQGDFSYEQYF. The DNA for the CDR3 is TGCAGTGCTCAGGGGGACTTCTCCTACGAGCAGTACTTC.